This T cell receptor (beta chain) came from a study of CD8 T cells in Susac syndrome. This clonotype was seen more than once but under ten times. Germline V lookup: CDR1 MGHRA, CDR2 YSYEKL. There are 14 residues in the CDR3. The germline V and J ends were trimmed by 3 bases and 4 bases, with 10 bases remaining between them. Sequencing of TCR beta was carried out in blood CD8+ and CD4+ T cells. The multiple sclerosis controls were treatment-naive patients with relapsing-remitting disease that was stable or active. FACS enriched CD8+ TEMRA cells, while bulk CD8+ and CD4+ were negatively isolated. It was with random hexamers that roughly 0.45 to 1 ug RNA was reverse transcribed. An immunoSEQ multiplex PCR generated amplified TCR beta CDR3 products spanning 54 Vbeta and 13 Jbeta. Each CDR3 protein is one row after TCRdb ran MiXCR on the immunoSEQ multiplex PCR reads. The sample carries hundreds of thousands of distinct CDR3 sequences, around 85% recorded once.

Sequenced material: CD8+ T cells from PBMCs. The clonotype comes from a human donor with multiple sclerosis. The rearrangement uses TRBV4-1 and TRBJ2-1; no clear D gene. CDR3 coding DNA: TGCGCCAGCAGCCAGCGTCCGGATTACAATGAGCAGTTCTTC. Translating gives CASSQRPDYNEQFF.